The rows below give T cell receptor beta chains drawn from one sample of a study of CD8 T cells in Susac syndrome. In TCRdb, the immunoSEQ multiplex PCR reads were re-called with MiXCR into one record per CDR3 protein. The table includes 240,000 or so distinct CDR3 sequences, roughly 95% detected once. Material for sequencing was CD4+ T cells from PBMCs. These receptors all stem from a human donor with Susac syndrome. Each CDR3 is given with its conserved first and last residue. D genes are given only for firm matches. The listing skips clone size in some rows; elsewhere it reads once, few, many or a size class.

cdr3_nt: TGTGCCACAGAAGAGAGCGGGAGGAACTGGGGGGATGAGCAGTTCTTC; cdr3_aa: CATEESGRNWGDEQFF; j_call: TRBJ2-1; d_call: TRBD2; clone_size: .; v_call: TRBV5-4
cdr3_nt: TGTGCCAGCAGCTTAGCGCGTAAGGGTTTAAGAGCTGAAGCTTTCTTT; cdr3_aa: CASSLARKGLRAEAFF; j_call: TRBJ1-1; d_call: .; clone_size: .; v_call: TRBV7-2
cdr3_nt: TGTGCCAGCAGTTTATGGGGAAAGAAAGAGACCCAGTACTTC; cdr3_aa: CASSLWGKKETQYF; j_call: TRBJ2-5; d_call: .; clone_size: .; v_call: TRBV28
cdr3_nt: TGTGCCAGCAGCTTAGATCCCCCTCGCCGCGGGAGGCTACGCACAGATACGCAGTATTTT; cdr3_aa: CASSLDPPRRGRLRTDTQYF; j_call: TRBJ2-3; d_call: TRBD2; clone_size: .; v_call: TRBV11-3
cdr3_nt: TGCAGTGCGGCGGCTGCGGGACGTAATTACAATGAGCAGTTCTTC; cdr3_aa: CSAAAAGRNYNEQFF; j_call: TRBJ2-1; d_call: .; clone_size: .; v_call: TRBV20-1
cdr3_nt: TGTGCCAGCAGCGCCCCCAGGGGTCGGGAGACCCAGTACTTC; cdr3_aa: CASSAPRGRETQYF; j_call: TRBJ2-5; d_call: .; clone_size: .; v_call: TRBV5-4
cdr3_nt: TGTGCCAGCAGTGATGACAGGGATCAGCCCCAGCATTTT; cdr3_aa: CASSDDRDQPQHF; j_call: TRBJ1-5; d_call: TRBD1; clone_size: .; v_call: TRBV2
cdr3_nt: TGCAGTGCTCAACCGGGACAGGGGTATCAGCCCCAGCATTTT; cdr3_aa: CSAQPGQGYQPQHF; j_call: TRBJ1-5; d_call: TRBD1; clone_size: .; v_call: TRBV20-1
cdr3_nt: TGCAGTGCCCCTAGCGGGAGACGGTCCGGGGAGCTGTTTTTT; cdr3_aa: CSAPSGRRSGELFF; j_call: TRBJ2-2; d_call: TRBD2; clone_size: once; v_call: TRBV20-1
cdr3_nt: TGCGCCAGCAGCCAAAGGTGGGTGGCTAAGAATGAGCAGTTCTTC; cdr3_aa: CASSQRWVAKNEQFF; j_call: TRBJ2-1; d_call: .; clone_size: .; v_call: TRBV4-1
cdr3_nt: TGCAGCGAACGACTAGCGGGCTCCTACAATGAGCAGTTCTTC; cdr3_aa: CSERLAGSYNEQFF; j_call: TRBJ2-1; d_call: TRBD2; clone_size: once; v_call: TRBV29-1
cdr3_nt: TGTGCCACCAGTATCGGACAGTTAAGTCCGGGACTAGCGCCGAGCTCCTACAATGAGCAGTTCTTC; cdr3_aa: CATSIGQLSPGLAPSSYNEQFF; j_call: TRBJ2-1; d_call: TRBD2; clone_size: .; v_call: TRBV24-1
cdr3_nt: TGTGCCTGCAGGGTGAACACTGAAGCTTTCTTT; cdr3_aa: CACRVNTEAFF; j_call: TRBJ1-1; d_call: .; clone_size: once; v_call: TRBV30
cdr3_nt: TGTGCCACCAGCAGTGATGATCCCGCCGCCCCGTATGGCTACACCTTC; cdr3_aa: CATSSDDPAAPYGYTF; j_call: TRBJ1-2; d_call: .; clone_size: .; v_call: TRBV15
cdr3_nt: TGCAGCGTTCGTCTCCCAGGCGCCCGAGCTAACTATGGCTACACCTTC; cdr3_aa: CSVRLPGARANYGYTF; j_call: TRBJ1-2; d_call: .; clone_size: .; v_call: TRBV29-1
cdr3_nt: TGTGCCAGTACCCTGGGACAGTTGAACACTGAAGCTTTCTTT; cdr3_aa: CASTLGQLNTEAFF; j_call: TRBJ1-1; d_call: TRBD1; clone_size: .; v_call: TRBV19
cdr3_nt: TGTGCCAGCTCCCTCAGGGACGGTGAAGCTTTCTTT; cdr3_aa: CASSLRDGEAFF; j_call: TRBJ1-1; d_call: .; clone_size: few; v_call: TRBV18
cdr3_nt: TGTGCCAGCAGTTTCCCGACACCTTTAGGAAGTTCACCCCTCCACTTT; cdr3_aa: CASSFPTPLGSSPLHF; j_call: TRBJ1-6; d_call: .; clone_size: .; v_call: TRBV12-3/TRBV12-4
cdr3_nt: TGCAGCGTTGAACGCGACCGCAGCCTAAGCACAGATACGCAGTATTTT; cdr3_aa: CSVERDRSLSTDTQYF; j_call: TRBJ2-3; d_call: .; clone_size: once; v_call: TRBV29-1
cdr3_nt: TGTGCCAGCACATGGGGCCTGGCCAGGCAGTATAGCAATCAGCCCCAGCATTTT; cdr3_aa: CASTWGLARQYSNQPQHF; j_call: TRBJ1-5; d_call: .; clone_size: .; v_call: TRBV28
cdr3_nt: TGCAGCGTTAGACAGGGGGCTAACTACGAGCAGTACTTC; cdr3_aa: CSVRQGANYEQYF; j_call: TRBJ2-7; d_call: TRBD1; clone_size: .; v_call: TRBV29-1
cdr3_nt: TGTGCCAGCAGCCCGCCCGACAGGGGTGGCAACGTCCTGACTTTC; cdr3_aa: CASSPPDRGGNVLTF; j_call: TRBJ2-6; d_call: TRBD1; clone_size: .; v_call: TRBV13
cdr3_nt: TGTGCCAGCTCACCAGGACACTCTGGAAACACCATATATTTT; cdr3_aa: CASSPGHSGNTIYF; j_call: TRBJ1-3; d_call: .; clone_size: .; v_call: TRBV18
cdr3_nt: TGTGCCAGCAGTTTATGGCGGGGAGAGCAGTACTTC; cdr3_aa: CASSLWRGEQYF; j_call: TRBJ2-7; d_call: .; clone_size: .; v_call: TRBV28
cdr3_nt: TGCGCTATAAAAGGGGTTAGCGGCTCCTACAATGAGCAGTTCTTC; cdr3_aa: CAIKGVSGSYNEQFF; j_call: TRBJ2-1; d_call: .; clone_size: once; v_call: TRBV29-1
cdr3_nt: TGTGCCTGGACCGGAGGGGACAAAATCTCCTACGAGCAGTACTTC; cdr3_aa: CAWTGGDKISYEQYF; j_call: TRBJ2-7; d_call: .; clone_size: .; v_call: TRBV30
cdr3_nt: TGTGCCACCAGCAGAGAGAGGACAGGGACAGGCGAGCAGTACTTC; cdr3_aa: CATSRERTGTGEQYF; j_call: TRBJ2-7; d_call: TRBD1; clone_size: .; v_call: TRBV15
cdr3_nt: TGTGCTAGCAGCCCGAGACAGGGGGCCTCCGAGCAGTACTTC; cdr3_aa: CASSPRQGASEQYF; j_call: TRBJ2-7; d_call: TRBD1; clone_size: .; v_call: TRBV7-7
cdr3_nt: TGTGCCAGCAGCCACCCAGCAAACAATGAGCAGTTCTTC; cdr3_aa: CASSHPANNEQFF; j_call: TRBJ2-1; d_call: .; clone_size: .; v_call: TRBV3-1
cdr3_nt: TGCAGCGTTGAAGGCCCAGGGGGCGCGGCGACTAATGAAAAACTGTTTTTT; cdr3_aa: CSVEGPGGAATNEKLFF; j_call: TRBJ1-4; d_call: TRBD1; clone_size: .; v_call: TRBV29-1
cdr3_nt: TGTGCCTGGAGTTTACAGGGAACGAACACTGAAGCTTTCTTT; cdr3_aa: CAWSLQGTNTEAFF; j_call: TRBJ1-1; d_call: .; clone_size: .; v_call: TRBV30
cdr3_nt: TGTGCCAGCAGCCTCTACAGGGGTCAGGAGCCCCAGCATTTT; cdr3_aa: CASSLYRGQEPQHF; j_call: TRBJ1-5; d_call: TRBD1; clone_size: .; v_call: TRBV7-8
cdr3_nt: TGCAGTGCTAGAGGCCAACAGGGGGATTTAGGAACTGAAGCTTTCTTT; cdr3_aa: CSARGQQGDLGTEAFF; j_call: TRBJ1-1; d_call: TRBD1; clone_size: .; v_call: TRBV20-1
cdr3_nt: TGTGCCAGCAGCAGCAGGACAGGGGAGTCTCAGCTGGGTCCTTTC; cdr3_aa: CASSSRTGESQLGPF; j_call: TRBJ2-7; d_call: .; clone_size: .; v_call: TRBV21-1
cdr3_nt: TGTGCCTGGAGTATTTCCAATGAGCAGTTCTTC; cdr3_aa: CAWSISNEQFF; j_call: TRBJ2-1; d_call: .; clone_size: .; v_call: TRBV30
cdr3_nt: TGTGCCAGCGAATTCCACTCTGGGGCCAACGTCCTGACTTTC; cdr3_aa: CASEFHSGANVLTF; j_call: TRBJ2-6; d_call: .; clone_size: .; v_call: TRBV7-2
cdr3_nt: TGTGCCTGGAGTGTACGGGAGTACACTGAAGCTTTCTTT; cdr3_aa: CAWSVREYTEAFF; j_call: TRBJ1-1; d_call: .; clone_size: few; v_call: TRBV30
cdr3_nt: TGTGCCAGCTCACCACCCTCTGGACAGTCCATCTCCTACGAGCAGTACTTC; cdr3_aa: CASSPPSGQSISYEQYF; j_call: TRBJ2-7; d_call: .; clone_size: .; v_call: TRBV18
cdr3_nt: TGCAGTGCTCGACTAGCGGGCACAGATACGCAGTATTTT; cdr3_aa: CSARLAGTDTQYF; j_call: TRBJ2-3; d_call: TRBD2; clone_size: .; v_call: TRBV20-1
cdr3_nt: TGTGCCAGCAGCAATAAAGGACAGGGCATTCAGTACTTC; cdr3_aa: CASSNKGQGIQYF; j_call: TRBJ2-4; d_call: TRBD1; clone_size: .; v_call: TRBV7-2
cdr3_nt: TGCAGCGTTGAAGATTATGGAGCGGCACTAGCCAAAAACATTCAGTACTTC; cdr3_aa: CSVEDYGAALAKNIQYF; j_call: TRBJ2-4; d_call: .; clone_size: once; v_call: TRBV29-1
cdr3_nt: TGCAGTGCTAAAAGAGGCTCCTACGAGCAGTACTTC; cdr3_aa: CSAKRGSYEQYF; j_call: TRBJ2-7; d_call: .; clone_size: .; v_call: TRBV20-1
cdr3_nt: TGCAGTGCTAGAGCCCCTGGGGAGCTCGAGCAGTACTTC; cdr3_aa: CSARAPGELEQYF; j_call: TRBJ2-7; d_call: .; clone_size: .; v_call: TRBV20-1
cdr3_nt: TGTGCCAGCAGCCCGAGCGGGACTAGCGGAAACAATGAGCAGTTCTTC; cdr3_aa: CASSPSGTSGNNEQFF; j_call: TRBJ2-1; d_call: TRBD2; clone_size: .; v_call: TRBV7-9
cdr3_nt: TGCGCCAGCAGCTTGGTGTCGGACACCGGGGAGCTGTTTTTT; cdr3_aa: CASSLVSDTGELFF; j_call: TRBJ2-2; d_call: .; clone_size: once; v_call: TRBV5-1
cdr3_nt: TGCGCCAGCAGCCAAGATCGGGGCGTGAACTATGGCTACACCTTC; cdr3_aa: CASSQDRGVNYGYTF; j_call: TRBJ1-2; d_call: .; clone_size: once; v_call: TRBV4-1
cdr3_nt: TGCAGTGCTAGAGGAGACGAGCGGGTAAACCAAGAGACCCAGTACTTC; cdr3_aa: CSARGDERVNQETQYF; j_call: TRBJ2-5; d_call: .; clone_size: .; v_call: TRBV20-1
cdr3_nt: TGTGCCTGGAGTGTGGGGGGTGAAGGCAATCAGCCCCAGCATTTT; cdr3_aa: CAWSVGGEGNQPQHF; j_call: TRBJ1-5; d_call: .; clone_size: .; v_call: TRBV30
cdr3_nt: TGTGCCAGCAGGGGGACGGGACCGACTAACATTCAGTACTTC; cdr3_aa: CASRGTGPTNIQYF; j_call: TRBJ2-4; d_call: .; clone_size: .; v_call: TRBV12-3/TRBV12-4
cdr3_nt: TGCAGTGCTCGATATGCGGGAGGCGCGAGTCACAATGAGCAGTTCTTC; cdr3_aa: CSARYAGGASHNEQFF; j_call: TRBJ2-1; d_call: TRBD2; clone_size: .; v_call: TRBV20-1
cdr3_nt: TGTGCCAGCAATCCCCTTCAGGGTATTGACCACGAGCAGTACTTC; cdr3_aa: CASNPLQGIDHEQYF; j_call: TRBJ2-7; d_call: .; clone_size: .; v_call: TRBV28
cdr3_nt: TGTGCCAGCTCAAGACGGGGGTTTGGCTACACCTTC; cdr3_aa: CASSRRGFGYTF; j_call: TRBJ1-2; d_call: .; clone_size: .; v_call: TRBV28
cdr3_nt: TGTGCCAGCAGCTTAACCCGGTCGCCAGATACGCAGTATTTT; cdr3_aa: CASSLTRSPDTQYF; j_call: TRBJ2-3; d_call: .; clone_size: .; v_call: TRBV7-2
cdr3_nt: TGTGCCACCAGCACCGGGACTAGCGGGAGACAATCGTACTTC; cdr3_aa: CATSTGTSGRQSYF; j_call: TRBJ2-7; d_call: TRBD2; clone_size: .; v_call: TRBV15
cdr3_nt: TGCAGTGCCTCATCCGGACTAGCAGAATACGAGCAGTACTTC; cdr3_aa: CSASSGLAEYEQYF; j_call: TRBJ2-7; d_call: TRBD2; clone_size: .; v_call: TRBV20-1
cdr3_nt: TGTGCCAGCAGTGACAGGGGGCGTCTCCCAGGGGACTTC; cdr3_aa: CASSDRGRLPGDF; j_call: TRBJ2-7; d_call: TRBD1; clone_size: .; v_call: TRBV27
cdr3_nt: TGCAGTGCTAGACGTCTAGCGGGAGGGCCGGGCAATGAGCAGTTCTTC; cdr3_aa: CSARRLAGGPGNEQFF; j_call: TRBJ2-1; d_call: TRBD2; clone_size: .; v_call: TRBV20-1
cdr3_nt: TGTGCCACCAGTACTACAGGGAACACTGAAGCTTTCTTT; cdr3_aa: CATSTTGNTEAFF; j_call: TRBJ1-1; d_call: .; clone_size: .; v_call: TRBV24-1
cdr3_nt: TGTGCCAGTTATGGCGGATACCAGCAGTTCTTC; cdr3_aa: CASYGGYQQFF; j_call: TRBJ2-1; d_call: .; clone_size: .; v_call: TRBV18